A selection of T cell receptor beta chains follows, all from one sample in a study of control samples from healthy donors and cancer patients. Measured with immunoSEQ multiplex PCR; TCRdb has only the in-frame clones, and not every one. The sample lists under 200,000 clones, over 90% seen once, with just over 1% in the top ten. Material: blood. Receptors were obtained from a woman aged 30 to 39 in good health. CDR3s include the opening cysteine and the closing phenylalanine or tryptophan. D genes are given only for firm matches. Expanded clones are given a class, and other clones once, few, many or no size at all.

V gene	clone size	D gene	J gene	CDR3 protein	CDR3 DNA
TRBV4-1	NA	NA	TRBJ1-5	CASSQAGRDTYQPQHF	TGCGCCAGCAGCCAAGCAGGACGGGACACATATCAGCCCCAGCATTTT
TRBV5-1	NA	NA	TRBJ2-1	CASSLEPVREQFF	TGCGCCAGCAGCTTGGAACCGGTCCGTGAGCAGTTCTTC
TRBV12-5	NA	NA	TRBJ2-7	CASGPGGAGPTYEQYF	TGTGCTAGTGGCCCTGGCGGGGCAGGGCCGACGTACGAGCAGTACTTC
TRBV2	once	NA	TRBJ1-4	CASSVTSTNEKLFF	TGTGCCAGCAGTGTCACCTCAACTAATGAAAAACTGTTTTTT
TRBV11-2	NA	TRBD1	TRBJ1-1	CASSLGQGTEAFF	TGTGCCAGCAGCTTGGGACAGGGCACTGAAGCTTTCTTT
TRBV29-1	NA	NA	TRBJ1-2	CSVVSGQLYGYTF	TGCAGCGTTGTATCTGGACAGCTCTATGGCTACACCTTC
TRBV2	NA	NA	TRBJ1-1	CASTAWGGRGGTEAFF	TGTGCCAGCACGGCGTGGGGGGGCAGAGGGGGTACTGAAGCTTTCTTT
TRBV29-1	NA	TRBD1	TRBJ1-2	CSVNTGVNYGYTF	TGCAGCGTTAACACAGGGGTTAACTATGGCTACACCTTC
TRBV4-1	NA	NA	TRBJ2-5	CASSLPRETQYF	TGCGCCAGCAGCCTACCCCGAGAGACCCAGTACTTC
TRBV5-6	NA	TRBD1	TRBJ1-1	CASNLQGANTEAFF	TGTGCCAGCAATCTACAGGGGGCCAACACTGAAGCTTTCTTT
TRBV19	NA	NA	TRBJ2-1	CASSIEQNNEQFF	TGTGCCAGTAGTATAGAACAGAACAATGAGCAGTTCTTC
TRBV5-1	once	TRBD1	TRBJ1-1	CASSSTGGVTEAFF	TGCGCCAGCAGCTCGACAGGGGGCGTTACTGAAGCTTTCTTT
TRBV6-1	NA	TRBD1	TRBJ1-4	CASSASRGLTTNEKLFF	TGTGCCAGCAGTGCTAGCAGGGGGCTTACGACTAATGAAAAACTGTTTTTT
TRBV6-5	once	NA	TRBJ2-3	CASSYSVGSVDTQYF	TGTGCCAGCAGTTACTCGGTGGGTTCGGTGGATACGCAGTATTTT
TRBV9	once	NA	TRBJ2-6	CASSAPSSGANVLTF	TGTGCCAGCAGCGCACCTAGCTCTGGGGCCAACGTCCTGACTTTC
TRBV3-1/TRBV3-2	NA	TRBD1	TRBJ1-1	CASSRDRAKNTEAFF	TGTGCCAGCAGCCGTGACAGGGCTAAGAACACTGAAGCTTTCTTT
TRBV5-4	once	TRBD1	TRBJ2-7	CASSPGQVPYEQYF	TGTGCCAGCAGCCCGGGACAGGTCCCCTACGAGCAGTACTTC
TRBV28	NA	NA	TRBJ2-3	CASSLSRDTQYF	TGTGCCAGCAGTTTATCGAGAGATACGCAGTATTTT
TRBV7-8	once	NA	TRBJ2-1	CASSYSYNEQFF	TGTGCCAGCAGCTACAGCTACAATGAGCAGTTCTTC
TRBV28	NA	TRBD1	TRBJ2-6	CASDSGGFGANVLTF	TGTGCCAGCGATTCAGGGGGCTTTGGGGCCAACGTCCTGACTTTC
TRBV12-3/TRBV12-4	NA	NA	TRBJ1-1	CASSLSGALGAFF	TGTGCCAGCAGTTTATCGGGGGCCCTTGGCGCTTTCTTT
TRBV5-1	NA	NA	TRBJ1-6	CASSLGGAGRSPLHF	TGCGCCAGCAGCTTGGGTGGGGCAGGTCGCTCACCCCTCCACTTT
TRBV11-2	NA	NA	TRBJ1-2	CASSLDQQYGYTF	TGTGCCAGCAGCTTAGATCAGCAATATGGCTACACCTTC
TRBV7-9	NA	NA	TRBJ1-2	CASSLGAGGTNYGYTF	TGTGCCAGCAGCTTAGGCGCGGGCGGCACTAACTATGGCTACACCTTC
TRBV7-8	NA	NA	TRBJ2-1	CASSLSSPAYNEQFF	TGTGCCAGCAGCTTAAGTAGCCCCGCCTACAATGAGCAGTTCTTC
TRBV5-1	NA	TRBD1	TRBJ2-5	CASSLAGQGRETQYF	TGCGCCAGCAGCTTGGCAGGACAGGGGCGGGAGACCCAGTACTTC
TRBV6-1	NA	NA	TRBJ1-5	CASSGRDGGSNQPQHF	TGTGCCAGCAGTGGGCGGGACGGGGGAAGCAATCAGCCCCAGCATTTT
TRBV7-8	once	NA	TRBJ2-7	CASSLALADEQYF	TGTGCCAGCAGCTTAGCCTTAGCGGACGAGCAGTACTTC
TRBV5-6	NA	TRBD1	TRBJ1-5	CASSSNTGVSNQPQHF	TGTGCCAGCAGCTCAAATACAGGGGTGAGCAATCAGCCCCAGCATTTT
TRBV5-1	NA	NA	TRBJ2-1	CASSLDRVRDEQFF	TGCGCCAGCAGCTTGGACAGGGTTCGGGATGAGCAGTTCTTC
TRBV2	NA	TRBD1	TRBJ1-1	CASSEEAGGFTEAFF	TGTGCCAGCAGTGAAGAGGCAGGGGGTTTCACTGAAGCTTTCTTT
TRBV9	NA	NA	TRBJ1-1	CASSPRTIFDTEAFF	TGTGCCAGCAGCCCCCGGACAATTTTTGACACTGAAGCTTTCTTT
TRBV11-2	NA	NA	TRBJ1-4	CASSLASVPAVEKLFF	TGTGCCAGCAGCTTAGCCTCGGTTCCCGCTGTAGAAAAACTGTTTTTT
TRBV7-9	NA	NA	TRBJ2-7	CASSSQGWSSYEQYF	TGTGCCAGCAGCTCTCAGGGCTGGAGCTCCTACGAGCAGTACTTC
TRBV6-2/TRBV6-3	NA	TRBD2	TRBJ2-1	CASSYYGLAGGSGNDEQFF	TGTGCCAGCAGTTATTACGGACTAGCGGGAGGAAGCGGGAACGATGAGCAGTTCTTC
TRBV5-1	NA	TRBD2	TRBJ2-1	CASKDERGSLSTYNEQFF	TGCGCCAGCAAGGATGAGCGGGGGAGCCTTTCTACCTACAATGAGCAGTTCTTC